These 13 T cell receptor beta chains were sequenced from one sample in a study of T cell responses to AZD1222 COVID-19 vaccine (dated by TCRdb to about 2021). The sample's time point label, decoded: about 28 days (+/-7) after the second vaccine dose. Library preparation employed the immunoSEQ multiplex PCR assay. What TCRdb holds here is the immuneACCESS table cut down to in-frame rearrangements. Part of the clones is not present; checked against another copy, under half of the missing clones reflect an unresolved V gene, and the others are unexplained. This sample has approximately 18,000 clones in its table, and 65% to 80% of those were observed once. Together, the top ten hold approximately 15% of the sample. The specimen comprised peripheral blood, sampled 28 days after the second AZD1222 dose. The receptor set was obtained from an adult who received the AZD1222 COVID-19 vaccine.

This sequence joins TRBV6-1 and TRBJ1-6; D possibly corresponds to TRBD1 (5 bases). V was cut by 1 base and J by 7 bases, with 14 bases left in between. CDR1 and CDR2 (germline): MNHNS, SASEGT. CDR3 length equals 16 residues. Here the CDR3 DNA reads TGTGCCAGCAGTGAAGAGTGGCAGGGAAGGAATTCACCCCTCCACTTT. This sequence encodes CASSEEWQGRNSPLHF.

CDR3 nucleotide sequence: TGTGCCAGCAGTAGTAGAGAGGGCGTCTACGAGCAGTACTTC. It yields the protein CASSSREGVYEQYF. This chain uses TRBV6-5 with TRBJ2-7; tentatively, D is TRBD2 (5 bases). This CDR3 region has 14 residues. Between the trimmed V and J ends, which lost 5 bases and 3 bases, there was a span of 14 bases. In germline, CDR1 is MNHEY, CDR2 SVGAGI.

There are a few counts of this clone. The rearrangement links TRBV30 to TRBJ1-1, with D unresolved. V was trimmed by 0 bases and J by 1 base, leaving 12 bases between them. CDR1 and CDR2 from the germline V gene are GTSNPN and SVGIG (reference sequence). This CDR3 region has 15 residues. CDR3 loop: CAWSVEEGWNTEAFF. The CDR3 DNA reads TGTGCCTGGAGTGTAGAGGAGGGATGGAACACTGAAGCTTTCTTT. The full variable domain, completed using reference TRBV30 and TRBJ1-1, is SQTIHQWPATLVQPVGSPLSLECTVEGTSNPNLYWYRQAAGRGLQLLFYSVGIGQISSEVPQNLSASRPQDRQFILSSKKLLLSDSGFYLCAWSVEEGWNTEAFFGQGTRLTVV.

CDR3 nucleotides: TGTGCCAGCAGTTCCCCGGACAGGGAGACTGAAGCTTTCTTT. Its protein is CASSSPDRETEAFF. The rearrangement joins TRBV27 to TRBJ1-1; 8 positions agree with TRBD1. The germline CDR1 and CDR2 sequences are MNHEY and SMNVEV (reference sequence). The junction had 6 bases not matched to a gene; V was cut back by 4 bases and J by 5 bases. The CDR3 is made up of 14 amino acids.

This sequence joins TRBV9 and TRBJ2-7, with TRBD2 matching over 7 bases. The junction had 6 bases not matched to a gene; V was cut back by 0 bases and J by 3 bases. Germline V CDR1 and CDR2: SGDLS, YYNGEE. The CDR3 contains 15 residues. CDR3 in DNA: TGTGCCAGCAGCGTAGGTCGGGGGGAAGGCTACGAGCAGTACTTC. Amino acids: CASSVGRGEGYEQYF.

The chain links TRBV7-9 to TRBJ1-5, with D hard to call. The CDR3 sequence is 14 residues long. Germline CDR1 SEHNR, CDR2 FQNEAQ (reference sequence). V lost 1 base to trimming and J lost 7 bases, with 11 bases between them. CDR3 in DNA: TGTGCCAGCAGCTTAGACGGTCTCGGGCAGCCCCAGCATTTT. Translation: CASSLDGLGQPQHF.

The rearrangement links TRBV3-1 (or the pseudogene TRBV3-2) to TRBJ2-1; maybe TRBD2 (6 bases). Germline V gene data show CDR1 as LGHDT and CDR2 as YNNKEL (reference sequence). CDR3 length equals 20 residues. V shed 3 bases and J shed 0 bases, with 24 bases lying between them. The CDR3 sequence is CASSHPKCSGGASSYNEQFF. As DNA, the CDR3 is TGTGCCAGCAGCCATCCAAAATGTTCGGGCGGGGCCAGCTCCTACAATGAGCAGTTCTTC.

In its sample, this clone was seen once. The V call is TRBV27, the J call TRBJ2-3, with D unresolved. CDR3 length: 15 residues. The germline V gene encodes CDR1 MNHEY and CDR2 SMNVEV (reference sequence). V was clipped by 3 bases and J by 2 bases, with 12 bases between them. The CDR3 is CASSLSISTTDTQYF. The CDR3 DNA reads as TGTGCCAGCAGTTTGAGTATCTCGACCACAGATACGCAGTATTTT.

The rearrangement uses TRBV3-1 (or the pseudogene TRBV3-2) and TRBJ1-5, with TRBD1 matching 9 bases. Trimming cost V 5 bases and J 0 bases; bases outside gene matches: 8. The CDR3 covers 17 residues. CDR1 LGHDT and CDR2 YNNKEL come from the germline V gene (reference sequence). The CDR3 loop is CASSNRDRAYSNQPQHF. CDR3 DNA sequence: TGTGCCAGCAGCAACCGGGACAGGGCATATAGCAATCAGCCCCAGCATTTT.

The chain carries TRBV9 and TRBJ2-7; TRBD1 agrees at 7 bases. Trimming at V came to 4 bases and at J to 4 bases, leaving 5 bases not matched to a gene. The CDR3 runs 13 residues. CDR1 is SGDLS and CDR2 is YYNGEE in the germline V gene. The CDR3 sequence: CASSMGQTYEQYF. The DNA for the CDR3 is TGTGCCAGCAGCATGGGACAGACGTACGAGCAGTACTTC.

This chain links TRBV10-3 with TRBJ1-1, with 7 bases identical to TRBD1. J lost 8 bases, V lost 0 bases, and 12 bases had no gene match. The CDR3 loop spans 16 amino acids. Germline V gives CDR1 ENHRY, CDR2 SYGVKD. The CDR3 loop is CAISESTGTVTQEAFF. The CDR3 bases are TGTGCCATCAGTGAGTCAACCGGGACAGTTACACAGGAAGCTTTCTTT.

The rearrangement links TRBV27 to TRBJ2-4; 7 nucleotides line up with TRBD1. CDR1 and CDR2 (germline): MNHEY, SMNVEV (reference sequence). This CDR3 region has 15 residues. V lost 8 bases to trimming and J lost 7 bases; unmatched junction nucleotides: 14. CDR3 nucleotides: TGTGCCAGCCCGGGACAGCATACGTCGCGGAACATTCAGTACTTC. It specifies CASPGQHTSRNIQYF.

The V gene is TRBV4-3, the J gene TRBJ2-1, with 9 bases lining up with TRBD2. V lost 0 bases to trimming and J lost 7 bases; unmatched junction nucleotides: 7. The CDR3 is 16 amino acids. Germline V lookup: CDR1 LGHNA, CDR2 YSLEER. The CDR3 reads CASSQEGGGAFNEQFF. The CDR3 nucleotides are TGCGCCAGCAGCCAAGAGGGCGGGGGGGCGTTTAATGAGCAGTTCTTC.